The present TCR beta chain was sequenced within a study of T cell responses to AZD1222 COVID-19 vaccine. Profiled with immunoSEQ multiplex PCR; TCRdb holds only in-frame clones, not every one. The sample records some 130,000 clones, 85% to 90% being singletons. Per the germline V gene, CDR1 is SGHAT and CDR2 is FQNNGV. V was clipped by 5 bases and J by 7 bases, with 18 bases between them. CDR3 size: 15 residues. Notes on the study in general: The study found Spike-specific TCR breadth and depth rose after two AZD1222 doses. AZD1222 recipients seropositive at baseline numbered only six or seven. Spike-spanning, vaccine-associated CD4 TCRs were dominant at 160-218 and 743-854.

This clone was detected once. Its antigen is unidentified. The sample was peripheral blood, taken on day 0 of AZD1222 vaccination. The source of this sequence is an adult in good health. This chain links TRBV11-2 with TRBJ2-1; the D is unclear. CDR3: CASSPFQESRNEQFF. The CDR3, as DNA: TGTGCCAGCAGCCCGTTTCAAGAGAGCCGGAATGAGCAGTTCTTC.